This TCR beta chain was captured in a study of T cells in Graves' hyperthyroidism and ophthalmopathy. TCR beta CDR3 region amplification was performed from RNA transcripts. Using the HTBI primer set, a first-round RT-PCR was run on the TCR CDR3. TCRdb used MiXCR to reprocess the multiplex PCR reads, holding one entry per CDR3 protein. The table shows some 740,000 distinct CDR3 sequences, with about 15% occurring only once. Germline values: CDR1 SGHAT, CDR2 FQNNGV. With 1 base removed from V and 5 bases from J, the gap between germline ends came to 9 bases. The CDR3 is 14 amino acids. This clonotype was counted many times. Its antigen is currently unknown. Study conclusions and caveats: Within blood appeared most thyroid clonotypes that had expanded above 0.001.

This receptor was identified in a woman between 18 and 30 years old with Graves' hyperthyroidism. This chain connects TRBV11-2 to TRBJ1-5; D is possibly TRBD1 (6 bases). Sequencing input: blood. Here the CDR3 DNA reads TGTGCCAGCAGCTTAGGGACAGCCTATCAGCCCCAGCATTTT. It codes for CASSLGTAYQPQHF.